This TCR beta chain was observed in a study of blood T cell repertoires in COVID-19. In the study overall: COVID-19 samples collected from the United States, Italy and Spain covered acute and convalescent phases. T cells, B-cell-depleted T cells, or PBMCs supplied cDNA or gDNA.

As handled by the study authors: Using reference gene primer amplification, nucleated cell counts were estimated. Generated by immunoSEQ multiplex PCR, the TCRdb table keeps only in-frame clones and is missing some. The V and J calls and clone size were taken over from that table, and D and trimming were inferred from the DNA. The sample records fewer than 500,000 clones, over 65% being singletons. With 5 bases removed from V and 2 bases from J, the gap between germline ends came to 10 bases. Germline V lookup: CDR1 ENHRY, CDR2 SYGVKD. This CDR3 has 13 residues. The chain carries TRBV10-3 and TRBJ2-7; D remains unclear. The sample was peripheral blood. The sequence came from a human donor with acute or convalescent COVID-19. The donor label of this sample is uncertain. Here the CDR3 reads CAISSPNAYEQYF. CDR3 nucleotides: TGTGCCATCAGTTCCCCCAATGCCTACGAGCAGTACTTC.